This is a list of T cell receptor beta chains from one sample in a study of T cells in Graves' hyperthyroidism and ophthalmopathy. TCRdb re-called the multiplex PCR reads with MiXCR, one entry per CDR3 protein. The sample carries some 510,000 distinct CDR3 sequences, 40% to 55% recorded once. The specimen was peripheral blood or thyroid tissue (not recorded which). The source is a woman under 30 with Graves' hyperthyroidism. Each CDR3 is given with its conserved first and last residue. The D gene is left open where the match is weak. A clone size is listed for some rows: how often the clone was seen (once, few, many), or a class if it is expanded.

size	V	D	J	DNA	CDR3
NA	TRBV20-1	NA	TRBJ2-7	TGCAGTGCTAGAGATTTAGGGGGAAGGTTTGCCTACGAGCAGTACTTC	CSARDLGGRFAYEQYF
many	TRBV7-8	NA	TRBJ2-7	TGTGCCAGCAGCTTAGCAGAGGGCGAGCAGTACTTC	CASSLAEGEQYF
NA	TRBV20-1	NA	TRBJ1-4	TGCAGTGCTCCACGGGGGGCGGAGGAAAAACTGTTTTTT	CSAPRGAEEKLFF
few	TRBV2	TRBD1	TRBJ1-1	TGTGCCAGCAGTCGGGACAGGGTTGACACTGAAGCTTTCTTT	CASSRDRVDTEAFF
NA	TRBV10-3	NA	TRBJ1-1	TGTGCCATCAGTTCTACCCGGGGCACTGAAGCTTTCTTT	CAISSTRGTEAFF
NA	TRBV19	TRBD2	TRBJ2-5	TGTGCCAGTAGTAGAGGACTAGCGGGAGAAGCAGAGGCCCAGTACTTC	CASSRGLAGEAEAQYF
NA	TRBV12-3/TRBV12-4	TRBD1	TRBJ2-7	TGTGCCAGCAGTGGGACAGGGGAGGAGCAGTACTTC	CASSGTGEEQYF
few	TRBV7-3	NA	TRBJ1-5	TGCGCCAGCAGCCAAAAAGGTTATCAGCCCCAGCATTTT	CASSQKGYQPQHF
NA	TRBV6-4	TRBD1	TRBJ1-1	TGTGCCAGCAGTAGGACAGGGTTAGTGAACACTGAAGCTTTCTTT	CASSRTGLVNTEAFF
NA	TRBV2	TRBD1	TRBJ2-7	TGTGCCAGCAGCCAGACAGGGGGACAAGGTGTCCACGAGCAGTACTTC	CASSQTGGQGVHEQYF
few	TRBV7-9	TRBD1	TRBJ2-7	TGTGCCAGCAGCCGTTACAGGGGACAGGGTTACGAGCAGTACTTC	CASSRYRGQGYEQYF
NA	TRBV7-3	NA	TRBJ2-2	TGTGCCAGCAGCTTAACGTATGGGTTGGGGAACACCGGGGAGCTGTTTTTT	CASSLTYGLGNTGELFF
many	TRBV10-1	TRBD1	TRBJ1-1	TGCGCCAGCAGTGAGTCGGGGACAGGTGGAACTGAAGCTTTCTTT	CASSESGTGGTEAFF
many	TRBV25-1	NA	TRBJ1-2	TGTGCCAGCTGTCCGAACTCGGGTGGCTACACCTTC	CASCPNSGGYTF
few	TRBV6-6	NA	TRBJ1-1	TGTGCCAGCAGTTCGCAGGGATCGTCCACTGAAGCTTTCTTT	CASSSQGSSTEAFF
NA	TRBV19	NA	TRBJ1-5	TGTGCCATCACACCGCAACAAAGGGTGGGGCAGCCCCAGCATTTT	CAITPQQRVGQPQHF
NA	TRBV10-3	NA	TRBJ2-5	TGTGCCATCACTTCAGGGCAGGAGAACCAAGAGACCCAGTACTTC	CAITSGQENQETQYF
NA	TRBV11-1	NA	TRBJ1-1	TGTGCCAGCAGACTCACCCCCACTGGTGGCACTGAAGCTTTCTTT	CASRLTPTGGTEAFF
NA	TRBV10-3	NA	TRBJ1-6	TGTGCCATCAGTGATGGTGAGGGGGCCCTCCACTTT	CAISDGEGALHF
many	TRBV24-1	NA	TRBJ2-2	TGTGCCACCAGTGCCGACAGGATACTTAACACCGGGGAGCTGTTTTTT	CATSADRILNTGELFF
many	TRBV10-3	NA	TRBJ2-2	TGTGCCTCAAGGACGGGGGGCGAGGACACCGGGGAGCTGTTTTTT	CASRTGGEDTGELFF
few	TRBV7-2	TRBD1	TRBJ1-5	TGTGCCAGCAGCCAGCGGATCGGGGACAGGGATCAGCCCCAGCATTTT	CASSQRIGDRDQPQHF
NA	TRBV12-3/TRBV12-4	NA	TRBJ1-1	TGTGCCAGCAGTTCGGAGGTTGAAGCTTTCTTT	CASSSEVEAFF
once	TRBV15	NA	TRBJ2-5	TGTGCCACCAGCAGAAGGGCGGCAACGGGGTCCCAGTACTTC	CATSRRAATGSQYF
NA	TRBV2	NA	TRBJ2-5	TGTGCCAGCAGTGATGTCGGGAGTCCTCAAGAGACCCAGTACTTC	CASSDVGSPQETQYF
NA	TRBV7-6	NA	TRBJ2-7	TGTGCCAGCAGCCTACAGAATTCGGCCTACGAGCAGCACTTC	CASSLQNSAYEQHF
few	TRBV20-1	TRBD1	TRBJ1-4	TGCAGTGCTAGAGATTTGGACAGGGGAAATGAAAAACTGTTTTTT	CSARDLDRGNEKLFF
NA	TRBV15	TRBD1	TRBJ2-5	TGTGCCACCAGCAGAAGGGGGCGCGCGGAGACCCAGTACTTC	CATSRRGRAETQYF
NA	TRBV19	NA	TRBJ2-7	TGTGCCAGTAGTATCCGGCGGGGCGACATCTACGAGCAGTACTTC	CASSIRRGDIYEQYF
few	TRBV5-1	NA	TRBJ1-3	TGCGCCAGCAGCGTTGACGTCCTAGGTGGAAACACCATATATTTT	CASSVDVLGGNTIYF
many	TRBV15	TRBD1	TRBJ1-2	TGTGCCACCAGCTTTAGTCCAACAGGGGATGGTGTCGACTATGGCTACACCTTC	CATSFSPTGDGVDYGYTF
few	TRBV12-3/TRBV12-4	NA	TRBJ2-5	TGTGCCAGCAGTTCGAATTTCGGACCGGGAGAGACCCAGTACTTC	CASSSNFGPGETQYF
NA	TRBV7-8	NA	TRBJ2-5	TGTGCCAGCAGCCCAACCGGGACACACCGCGCGGAGACCCAGTACTTC	CASSPTGTHRAETQYF
many	TRBV29-1	NA	TRBJ2-2	TGCAGCGTTCGTCGTGGGGAGCTGTTTTTT	CSVRRGELFF
many	TRBV24-1	TRBD1	TRBJ1-1	TGTGCCACCAGTGATTCGAGGACAGGGTGGACTGAAGCTTTCTTT	CATSDSRTGWTEAFF
many	TRBV7-2	NA	TRBJ2-5	TGTGCCAGCAGCTTAAACCCCTCGCAAGAGACCCAGTACTTC	CASSLNPSQETQYF
NA	TRBV7-2	NA	TRBJ1-1	TGTGCCAGCAGCTTTGGCTTGGGGAACACTGAAGCTTTCTTT	CASSFGLGNTEAFF
NA	TRBV2	TRBD1	TRBJ1-6	TGTGCCAGCAGAACCAACAGGGGATCACCCCTCCACTTT	CASRTNRGSPLHF
few	TRBV7-8	TRBD1	TRBJ2-2	TGTGCCAGCAGCCAGGGGGCGGCGAACACCGGGGAGCTGTTTTTT	CASSQGAANTGELFF
few	TRBV4-1	TRBD1	TRBJ1-1	TGCGCCAGCAGCCCGGGGGACAGGCGGACTGAAGCTTTCTTT	CASSPGDRRTEAFF
NA	TRBV7-2	NA	TRBJ2-7	TGTGCCAGCACCGCAGGGGGGGGGGCCGGCGAGCAGTACTTC	CASTAGGGAGEQYF
NA	TRBV2	NA	TRBJ2-7	TGCGCCAGCAGCCAAGATCGAGGGGGGCGAACCTACGAGCAGTACTTC	CASSQDRGGRTYEQYF
NA	TRBV2	TRBD1	TRBJ1-5	TGTGCCGGCAGTTACAGACAGGGTTATCAGCCCCAGCATTTT	CAGSYRQGYQPQHF
few	TRBV12-3/TRBV12-4	NA	TRBJ1-5	TGTGCCAGCAGTTTGTACAGGGATGATCAGCCCCAGCATTTT	CASSLYRDDQPQHF
NA	TRBV10-3	TRBD2	TRBJ2-7	TGTGCCATCAGCTCGCTAGCGGGAAGGCGGGAGCAGTACTTC	CAISSLAGRREQYF
NA	TRBV29-1	NA	TRBJ2-6	TGCAGCGTTGATCCAGGGACTGGGGCCAACGTCCTGACTTTC	CSVDPGTGANVLTF
NA	TRBV2	TRBD1	TRBJ2-1	TGTGCCAGCAGCTTAACGAGGGGGCGCTTAGTCTTC	CASSLTRGRLVF
medium-sized	TRBV10-3	TRBD1	TRBJ1-6	TGTGCCACCCACCCCGGGACAGGAAATTCACCCCTCCACTTT	CATHPGTGNSPLHF
few	TRBV12-3/TRBV12-4	NA	TRBJ1-1	TGTGCCAGCACTCCCCCGGGACACGGTTACACTGAAGCTTTCTTT	CASTPPGHGYTEAFF
NA	TRBV20-1	NA	TRBJ1-5	TGCAGTGCTAGCCACAGCGCCTCCAAGGGGCCCCAGCATTTT	CSASHSASKGPQHF
NA	TRBV29-1	TRBD1	TRBJ2-7	TGCAGCGTTGAGTCAGGGGGCTCCTACGAGCAGTACTTC	CSVESGGSYEQYF
many	TRBV20-1	TRBD1	TRBJ1-5	TGCAGTGCGCCGACAGGGGGGAGCAATCAGCCCCAGCATTTT	CSAPTGGSNQPQHF
NA	TRBV29-1	NA	TRBJ1-2	TGCAGCCAACAGGGCCGAGGCTACACCTTC	CSQQGRGYTF
few	TRBV5-1	TRBD1	TRBJ1-2	TGCGCCAGCAGCTTGGGCCTGGGACAGGGGAATGGCTACACCTTC	CASSLGLGQGNGYTF
many	TRBV10-3	NA	TRBJ2-2	TGTGCCGTCAAGGGACTCGCGAACACCGGGGAGCTGTTTTTT	CAVKGLANTGELFF
NA	TRBV15	NA	TRBJ1-5	TGTGCCACCAGCAGAGAGGGTAATAGGCAGCCCCAGCATTTT	CATSREGNRQPQHF